The 8 T cell receptor beta chains given below trace back to one sample, sequenced in a study of T cell changes during pregnancy in multiple sclerosis. Sequencing was performed with immunoSEQ multiplex PCR; in TCRdb, only in-frame clones are kept and a portion is missing. Here the sample spans 85,000 to 90,000 clones, more than 85% being singletons. This sample comprised peripheral blood, obtained in the first trimester of pregnancy. These receptors were collected from a female donor in good health, enrolled as a control in a pregnancy study.

CDR3 coding DNA: TGTGCCAGCAGCACCGTCGGGGGGGCTCGAGAGACCCAGTACTTC. The encoded protein is CASSTVGGARETQYF. The chain carries TRBV7-2 and TRBJ2-5, with 8 bases aligning to TRBD2. The CDR3 spans 15 residues. Germline CDR1 reads SGHTA; CDR2 reads FQGNSA. After removal of 5 bases from V and 4 bases from J, the junction contained 9 bases not matched to a gene. The variable domain in full, with the rest retrieved from reference TRBV7-2 and TRBJ2-5, is GAGVSQSPSNKVTEKGKDVELRCDPISGHTALYWYRQSLGQGLEFLIYFQGNSAPDKSGLPSDRFSAERTGGSVSTLTIQRTQQEDSAVYLCASSTVGGARETQYFGPGTRLLVL.

The CDR3 loop is CASSPPAGNYEQYF. Here the CDR3 DNA reads TGTGCCAGCTCACCACCAGCGGGGAACTACGAGCAGTACTTC. This rearrangement joins TRBV18 to TRBJ2-7; 7 bases align to TRBD2. Germline V gives CDR1 KGHSH, CDR2 LQKENI. There are 14 residues in the CDR3. With 0 bases clipped from V and 3 bases from J, the junction kept 2 bases outside the gene matches.

V is TRBV7-3 and J is TRBJ2-7; 9 bases agree with TRBD2. This CDR3 has 15 amino acids. Germline values: CDR1 SGHTA, CDR2 FQGTGA. The ends lost 5 bases at V and 2 bases at J; junction bases unmatched: 7. The CDR3 protein is CASSISGGLTYEQYF. CDR3 DNA sequence: TGTGCCAGCAGCATTAGCGGGGGCCTCACCTACGAGCAGTACTTC.

This clone has more than one count but fewer than ten. This sequence joins TRBV7-9 and TRBJ2-1, with D perhaps TRBD2 (5 bases). Trimming shortened V by 5 bases and J by 6 bases, and 11 bases separated the two germline ends. Germline V CDR1 and CDR2: SEHNR, FQNEAQ (reference sequence). This CDR3 has 13 residues. The CDR3 reads CASSQAGVNEQFF. CDR3 bases: TGTGCCAGCAGCCAGGCGGGTGTCAATGAGCAGTTCTTC.

The chain uses TRBV6-6 and TRBJ2-7; D uncertain. V lost 5 bases and J 0 bases, leaving 11 bases between the germline ends. CDR3 size: 14 residues. Germline V gives CDR1 MNHNY, CDR2 SVGAGI (reference sequence). The CDR3 region has the DNA TGTGCCAGCAGTCGGCAGGCGAGCTCCTACGAGCAGTACTTC. Protein product: CASSRQASSYEQYF.

The chain combines TRBV27 with TRBJ1-4; no clear D gene. Trimming took off 2 bases at V and 7 bases at J, with 14 bases between the two ends. The CDR3 is 15 amino acids. Germline V CDR1 and CDR2: MNHEY, SMNVEV (reference sequence). The CDR3 DNA sequence: TGTGCCAGCAGTTTAGGCGGGGTCAACGGTGAAAAACTGTTTTTT. Translation gives CASSLGGVNGEKLFF.

This sequence joins TRBV6-5 and TRBJ2-7; D possibly corresponds to TRBD1 (6 bases). CDR1 is MNHEY, CDR2 SVGAGI, per germline. V was shortened by 8 bases and J by 6 bases, with 17 bases between the two germline ends. The CDR3 extends over 13 amino acids. In DNA, the CDR3 is TGTGCCAGCGGCTACCAGGACAGTCGCGAGCAGTACTTC. It is translated as CASGYQDSREQYF.

This chain connects TRBV5-1 to TRBJ2-3; D ambiguous. The V end was cut by 2 bases, the J end by 2 bases, with 6 bases between. The CDR3 sequence is 13 residues long. CDR1 is SGHRS and CDR2 is YFSETQ in the germline V gene. The chain's CDR3 is CASSFYDTDTQYF. The CDR3, as DNA: TGCGCCAGCAGCTTCTATGACACAGATACGCAGTATTTT.